One sample yielded the 28 T cell receptor beta chains listed below, sequenced in a study of cytotoxic CD8 clonotypes in ibrutinib-treated CLL. Measured with immunoSEQ multiplex PCR; TCRdb has only the in-frame clones, and not every one. The sample comprises 100,000 to 150,000 clones, 80% to 90% of which are singletons, and about 1.9% rests with the top ten. The sample consisted of PBMCs, taken after 24 months of ibrutinib treatment. These receptors came from a human donor with chronic lymphocytic leukemia.

The chain links TRBV27 to TRBJ2-5, with D hard to call. V was shortened by 3 bases and J by 4 bases, with 9 bases between the two germline ends. This CDR3 region has 13 residues. In germline, CDR1 is MNHEY, CDR2 SMNVEV (reference sequence). The CDR3 spells CASSFQVRETQYF. The CDR3 region has the DNA TGTGCCAGCAGTTTTCAGGTGCGAGAGACCCAGTACTTC.

The rearrangement joins TRBV28 to TRBJ2-7, with unresolved D. CDR3 length: 16 amino acids. CDR1 MDHEN and CDR2 SYDVKM come from the germline V gene. V was pared by 3 bases and J by 1 base, with 16 bases between. Here the CDR3 DNA reads TGTGCCAGCAGTTTGTCCTTGGGCGCATTTTCCTACGAGCAGTACTTC. Translation: CASSLSLGAFSYEQYF.

J is TRBJ1-1 and V is TRBV13; the D is unclear. CDR3 length: 13 amino acids. Trimming removed 0 bases at V and 1 base at J, with 3 bases between. Germline V lookup: CDR1 PRHDT, CDR2 FYEKMQ (reference sequence). CDR3 sequence (DNA): TGTGCCAGCAGCTTAGGGCCGAACACTGAAGCTTTCTTT. Residues: CASSLGPNTEAFF.

This clone was counted once. V and J are TRBV27 and TRBJ1-6; 9 bases map to TRBD1. Trimming at V came to 6 bases and at J to 6 bases, leaving 15 bases not matched to a gene. Germline V gene sequence: CDR1 MNHEY, CDR2 SMNVEV (reference sequence). CDR3 length: 18 amino acids. The CDR3: CASRTGTGFWDSNSPLHF. In DNA, the CDR3 is TGTGCCAGCAGGACCGGGACAGGGTTTTGGGATAGTAATTCACCCCTCCACTTT.

This chain links TRBV15 with TRBJ2-5; perhaps TRBD1 as D (6 bases). Trimming shortened V by 0 bases and J by 5 bases, and 13 bases separated the two germline ends. The germline gives CDR1 LNHNV, CDR2 YYDKDF (reference sequence). The CDR3 contains 15 residues. CDR3: CATSREAGTWETQYF. The CDR3 DNA reads as TGTGCCACCAGCAGAGAGGCAGGGACATGGGAGACCCAGTACTTC.

V usage is TRBV30 and J usage is TRBJ1-2; TRBD1 matches at 9 bases. The CDR3 runs to 14 residues. Per the germline V gene, CDR1 is GTSNPN and CDR2 is SVGIG (reference sequence). V gave up 1 base and J gave up 3 bases; unmatched junction bases: 3. CDR3 loop: CAWSGDRAYYGYTF. As DNA, the CDR3 is TGTGCCTGGAGTGGGGACAGGGCGTACTATGGCTACACCTTC.

This sequence joins TRBV18 and TRBJ2-1; tentatively, D is TRBD1 or TRBD2 (5 bases each). This CDR3 comprises 16 residues. Germline V gene lookup returns CDR1 KGHSH and CDR2 LQKENI. V shed 5 bases and J shed 0 bases, with 14 bases lying between them. The CDR3 region has the DNA TGTGCCAGCTCATTCGGGGACGTGAGCTCCTACAATGAGCAGTTCTTC. It is translated as CASSFGDVSSYNEQFF.

This clone was observed at least ten times. V and J are TRBV28 and TRBJ1-2, with TRBD1 identical over 8 bases. This CDR3 is built from 15 residues. Germline assignment: CDR1 MDHEN and CDR2 SYDVKM. V lost 6 bases to trimming and J lost 2 bases; unmatched junction nucleotides: 8. Here the CDR3 DNA reads TGTGCCAGCAGACGCCTGGACAGGGTGAACTATGGCTACACCTTC. Amino acid sequence: CASRRLDRVNYGYTF.

This chain links TRBV28 with TRBJ2-7; 7 nucleotides align to TRBD1. This CDR3 contains 14 residues. The germline V gene has CDR1 MDHEN and CDR2 SYDVKM. J lost 2 bases, V lost 7 bases, and 8 bases had no gene match. CDR3 bases: TGTGCCAGCAAAAGACAGGGTTCAACCTACGAGCAGTACTTC. The encoded protein is CASKRQGSTYEQYF.

This chain uses TRBV19 with TRBJ1-4; 9 bases match TRBD1. CDR1 and CDR2 from the germline V gene are LNHDA and SQIVND (reference sequence). The CDR3 runs to 15 residues. After removal of 9 bases from V and 6 bases from J, the junction contained 11 bases not matched to a gene. The CDR3, as DNA: TGTGCCAGCCGGGACAGGGTTAAGGTTGATGAAAAACTGTTTTTT. Amino acid sequence: CASRDRVKVDEKLFF.

The rearrangement uses TRBV11-3 and TRBJ2-3; TRBD2 agrees at 7 bases. V dropped 9 bases and J dropped 6; count of bases not matched to a gene: 3. The germline CDR1 and CDR2 sequences are SGHNT and YENEEA. The length of the CDR3 is 11 residues. The CDR3 spells CARSGGDTQYF. Written as DNA, the CDR3 is TGTGCCAGATCCGGGGGGGATACGCAGTATTTT.

J is TRBJ2-7 and V is TRBV7-9; unclear D gene. CDR3 length: 17 residues. Per germline, CDR1 SEHNR and CDR2 FQNEAQ (reference sequence). Deletions cut 1 base from V and 0 bases from J, with 16 bases between. The CDR3 protein is CASSLVAYPSISYEQYF. DNA for the CDR3: TGTGCCAGCAGCTTAGTCGCCTATCCAAGCATCTCCTACGAGCAGTACTTC. The whole variable domain, remainder taken from reference TRBV7-9 and TRBJ2-7, is DTGVSQNPRHKITKRGQNVTFRCDPISEHNRLYWYRQTLGQGPEFLTYFQNEAQLEKSRLLSDRFSAERPKGSFSTLEIQRTEQGDSAMYLCASSLVAYPSISYEQYFGPGTRLTVT.

The rearrangement links TRBV6-5 to TRBJ1-1; no clear D. Germline V gives CDR1 MNHEY, CDR2 SVGAGI. The CDR3 sequence is 12 residues long. The V and J ends lost 4 bases and 8 bases respectively, with 11 bases between them. The CDR3 sequence is CASSLIGQEAFF. DNA of the CDR3: TGTGCCAGCAGTTTGATAGGGCAGGAAGCTTTCTTT.

The chain couples TRBV7-2 to TRBJ2-1; D is perhaps TRBD1 (6 bases). CDR3 size: 14 residues. The germline CDR1 and CDR2 sequences are SGHTA and FQGNSA. Between the trimmed V and J ends, which lost 0 bases and 8 bases, there was a span of 11 bases. CDR3: CASSLARTADEQFF. The CDR3 nucleotides are TGTGCCAGCAGCTTAGCCCGGACAGCCGATGAGCAGTTCTTC.

The chain joins TRBV6-5 to TRBJ1-1; 7 bases map to TRBD1. V lost 5 bases to trimming and J lost 1 base; unmatched junction nucleotides: 1. CDR3 length equals 13 residues. Germline loops: CDR1 MNHEY, CDR2 SVGAGI. CDR3 sequence (DNA): TGTGCCAGCAGTCGACAGGGGAACACTGAAGCTTTCTTT. This codes for CASSRQGNTEAFF.

The V gene is TRBV4-1, the J gene TRBJ2-7; TRBD1 matches 9 bases. Per germline, CDR1 MGHRA and CDR2 YSYEKL. V shed 4 bases and J 0 bases; nucleotides not matched to a gene: 7. The CDR3 has 16 residues. The CDR3 sequence: CASSPEDRGPSYEQYF. CDR3 nucleotides: TGCGCCAGCAGCCCTGAGGACAGGGGTCCCTCCTACGAGCAGTACTTC.

This clone was detected once. The chain links TRBV19 to TRBJ1-1, with TRBD1 matching over 9 bases. This CDR3 contains 16 residues. V lost 7 bases and J lost 1; bases outside the gene matches: 10. The germline V gene encodes CDR1 LNHDA and CDR2 SQIVND (reference sequence). The CDR3 DNA follows: TGTGCCAGTACAGTGAGGAGGACAGGGGCGAACACTGAAGCTTTCTTT. This encodes CASTVRRTGANTEAFF.

The rearrangement links TRBV4-2 to TRBJ1-2, with TRBD1 matching 10 bases. V lost 4 bases and J lost 6; bases outside the gene matches: 11. CDR1 and CDR2 from the germline V gene are LGHNA and YNFKEQ. The CDR3 is 16 residues long. CDR3 DNA sequence: TGTGCCAGCAGCCCATCCGGGACAGGGGACGAGGATGGCTACACCTTC. It specifies CASSPSGTGDEDGYTF.

This rearrangement joins TRBV15 to TRBJ2-7; 15 bases align to TRBD2. The CDR3 spans 16 residues. CDR1 is LNHNV and CDR2 is YYDKDF in the germline V gene (reference sequence). Trimming cost V 4 bases and J 3 bases; bases outside gene matches: 4. CDR3 nucleotides: TGTGCCACCAGCACCGGACTAGCGGGAGGGTTCTACGAGCAGTACTTC. Encoded protein: CATSTGLAGGFYEQYF.

This sequence joins TRBV7-2 and TRBJ2-7; no firm D call. Germline CDR1 SGHTA, CDR2 FQGNSA. Trimming removed 1 base at V and 3 bases at J, with 7 bases between. The CDR3 sequence is 13 residues long. The DNA of the CDR3 is TGTGCCAGCAGCTTAGTTTCCAGCTACGAGCAGTACTTC. Translated: CASSLVSSYEQYF.

The genes are TRBV27 and TRBJ2-3, with D tentatively TRBD2 (5 bases). V was pared by 5 bases and J by 1 base, with 16 bases between. The CDR3 is 16 residues long. From germline, CDR1 is MNHEY and CDR2 SMNVEV (reference sequence). The CDR3 sequence: CASSPGISEGTDTQYF. CDR3 in DNA: TGTGCCAGCAGTCCCGGGATTTCGGAGGGCACAGATACGCAGTATTTT.

The chain couples TRBV10-3 to TRBJ1-5, with TRBD1 matching 9 bases. J lost 2 bases, V lost 6 bases, and 5 bases had no gene match. Germline CDR1 and CDR2: ENHRY and SYGVKD. This CDR3 has 15 amino acids. The CDR3 DNA is TGTGCCATCAGCGAACAGGGGGCTGGCAATCAGCCCCAGCATTTT. Translating gives CAISEQGAGNQPQHF.

The chain links TRBV10-3 to TRBJ2-7; TRBD1 aligns across 7 bases. The CDR3 totals 15 residues. CDR1 is ENHRY, CDR2 SYGVKD, per germline. J lost 3 bases, V lost 11 bases, and 16 bases had no gene match. CDR3 in DNA: TGTGCCGGCTCTCATGAACAGGGGAAGGGCTACGAGCAGTACTTC. This encodes CAGSHEQGKGYEQYF.

This clone was found a few times. V usage is TRBV28 and J usage is TRBJ1-5, with 7 positions matching TRBD1. Trimming removed 7 bases from V and 3 bases from J; junction bases left unmatched: 9. In germline, CDR1 is MDHEN, CDR2 SYDVKM. This CDR3 spans 15 amino acids. The CDR3 sequence: CASTWGDRDNQPQHF. The DNA of the CDR3 is TGTGCCAGCACCTGGGGGGACAGAGACAATCAGCCCCAGCATTTT.

The chain employs TRBV27 and TRBJ2-1; a possible D gene is TRBD1 (6 bases). The CDR3 is made up of 15 amino acids. Looked up from germline, CDR1 is MNHEY and CDR2 is SMNVEV (reference sequence). V was clipped by 2 bases and J by 0 bases, with 8 bases between them. CDR3 nucleotides: TGTGCCAGCAGTTTACAGGGGATCTCCTACAATGAGCAGTTCTTC. Protein: CASSLQGISYNEQFF.

The V and J genes are TRBV6-1 and TRBJ2-7; D is perhaps TRBD1 (6 bases). The V and J ends lost 2 bases and 9 bases respectively, with 23 bases between them. CDR3 length equals 16 residues. Germline V CDR1 and CDR2: MNHNS, SASEGT. CDR3 DNA sequence: TGTGCCAGCAGTGAACCACCCAGGGGACCTACACCCCGGCAGTACTTC. Translation: CASSEPPRGPTPRQYF.

The chain employs TRBV15 and TRBJ1-1, with D uncertain. CDR1 is LNHNV and CDR2 is YYDKDF in the germline V gene (reference sequence). The CDR3 extends over 15 amino acids. Trimming shortened V by 0 bases and J by 6 bases, and 14 bases separated the two germline ends. The CDR3 nucleotides read TGTGCCACCAGCAGAGATCCGGGAGTTGGGTCTGAAGCTTTCTTT. Encoded protein: CATSRDPGVGSEAFF.

The rearrangement links TRBV6-6 to TRBJ2-1, with D perhaps being TRBD1 or TRBD2 (6 bases each). The CDR3 totals 13 residues. Trimming pared 8 bases from V and 9 bases from J, leaving 17 bases between. The germline V gene encodes CDR1 MNHNY and CDR2 SVGAGI (reference sequence). For the CDR3, the DNA is TGTGCCAGCCGCCAGGGGTTGGGGGGTGAGCAGTTCTTC. Its translation is CASRQGLGGEQFF.